This record concerns one T cell receptor beta chain sequence. What it recognizes is unknown. These data belong to a study of cytomegalovirus exposure and HLA in healthy donors. In the study overall: Some 180 million T cells yielded approximately 110 million unique TCR beta sequences in earlier analysis. Whole-study findings and limits: Reports indicated that the classifier achieved high specificity and sensitivity in diagnosing cytomegalovirus status. TCR beta sequences reportedly predicted most subjects' HLA-A and HLA-B alleles accurately.

The PCR was carried out with 60 Vbeta primers and 13 Jbeta primers. Libraries were prepared by immunoSEQ multiplex PCR; TCRdb keeps only in-frame clonotypes and omits some of them. The table shows about 140,000 clones, with about four fifths occurring only once. This TCR was sampled from a male donor in good health and CMV-seropositive. Input material: PBMCs.

In DNA form, the CDR3 reads TGTGCCACCTTCAGACAGGGCGACACTGAAGCTTTCTTT. It codes for CATFRQGDTEAFF. The chain joins TRBV2 to TRBJ1-1; 7 bases fit TRBD1. V lost 10 bases, J lost 3 bases, and 8 bases stayed unmatched. The CDR3 has 13 amino acids. CDR1 SNHLY and CDR2 FYNNEI come from the germline V gene.